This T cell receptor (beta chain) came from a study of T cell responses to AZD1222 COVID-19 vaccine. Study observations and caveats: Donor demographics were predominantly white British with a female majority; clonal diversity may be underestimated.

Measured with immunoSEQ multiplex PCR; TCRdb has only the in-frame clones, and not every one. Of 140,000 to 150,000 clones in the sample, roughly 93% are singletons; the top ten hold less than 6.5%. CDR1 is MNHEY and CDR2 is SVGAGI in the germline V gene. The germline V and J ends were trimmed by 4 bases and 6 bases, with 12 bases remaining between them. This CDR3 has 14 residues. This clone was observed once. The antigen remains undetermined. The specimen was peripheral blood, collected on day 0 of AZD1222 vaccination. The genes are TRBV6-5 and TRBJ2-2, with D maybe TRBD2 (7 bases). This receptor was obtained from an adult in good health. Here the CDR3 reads CASSLIGGAGELFF. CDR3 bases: TGTGCCAGCAGTTTAATAGGGGGGGCCGGGGAGCTGTTTTTT.